The 30 T cell receptor beta chains given below trace back to one sample, sequenced in a study of control samples from healthy donors and cancer patients. Sequencing used immunoSEQ multiplex PCR; TCRdb keeps in-frame clones, though not all of them. The table shows about 110,000 clones, with 90% occurring only once. The sample taken for sequencing was blood. The receptors shown here come from a human donor in good health. The donor label of this sample is uncertain.

The rearrangement joins TRBV6-6 to TRBJ1-2; D remains unclear. Looked up from germline, CDR1 is MNHNY and CDR2 is SVGAGI (reference sequence). The CDR3 loop spans 13 amino acids. The V end lost 6 bases, the J end lost 5 bases, and 13 bases lay between the germline ends. The chain's CDR3 is CASSSSLLYGYTF. The CDR3 DNA follows: TGTGCCAGCAGCTCATCGTTACTATATGGCTACACCTTC.

V usage is TRBV11-2 and J usage is TRBJ2-7, with a possible D match to TRBD1 (6 bases). The germline V gene encodes CDR1 SGHAT and CDR2 FQNNGV. V was trimmed by 1 base and J by 6 bases, leaving 10 bases between them. CDR3 length: 13 residues. The CDR3 bases are TGTGCCAGCAGCTTAGCAGGGGTCGGCGAGCAGTACTTC. Translation: CASSLAGVGEQYF.

The chain employs TRBV28 and TRBJ1-5; D call uncertain. Germline-derived CDR1 and CDR2 are MDHEN and SYDVKM. V was pared by 3 bases and J by 11 bases, with 14 bases between. This CDR3 region has 13 residues. In nucleotides, the CDR3 is TGTGCCAGCAGTTTGTCAGGCCCAGCGTCCCAGCATTTT. As protein: CASSLSGPASQHF.

This chain joins TRBV10-3 and TRBJ2-1; maybe TRBD2 (7 bases). The CDR3 consists of 15 residues. V lost 5 bases, J lost 9 bases, and 20 bases lay in between. The V gene's germline CDR1 is ENHRY and CDR2 SYGVKD. The CDR3 region has the DNA TGTGCCATCAGTACCACCGCGGGGGCTCAGACTGAGCAGTTCTTC. It encodes CAISTTAGAQTEQFF.

The rearrangement uses TRBV5-1 and TRBJ1-4, with 12 bases fitting TRBD1. The CDR3 extends over 18 amino acids. Germline-derived CDR1 and CDR2 are SGHRS and YFSETQ. Losses at the gene ends were 4 bases for V and 4 bases for J; bases not matched to a gene: 11. The CDR3 DNA reads TGCGCCAGCAGCCTTACTGGGACAGGGGGCGCCGGTAATGAAAAACTGTTTTTT. Its protein is CASSLTGTGGAGNEKLFF.

This clone was seen just once. V gene TRBV20-1 combines with J gene TRBJ2-7; D is unclear. CDR1 is DFQATT, CDR2 SNEGSKA, per germline (reference sequence). V was pared by 3 bases and J by 5 bases, with 8 bases between. The CDR3 covers 11 residues. Written as DNA, the CDR3 is TGCAGTGCTAGTTTGGGCGACGAGCAGTACTTC. It specifies CSASLGDEQYF.

The V call is TRBV19, the J call TRBJ2-5, with 9 bases identical to TRBD1. Germline V gene data show CDR1 as LNHDA and CDR2 as SQIVND (reference sequence). The CDR3 covers 15 residues. The V gene end was trimmed by 3 bases and the J gene end by 1 base; junction bases not matched to a gene: 3. CDR3 in DNA: TGTGCCAGTAGTATTGTGGGACAGGGCCAAGAGACCCAGTACTTC. Translating gives CASSIVGQGQETQYF. The complete variable domain, with remaining parts taken from reference TRBV19 and TRBJ2-5, reads DGGITQSPKYLFRKEGQNVTLSCEQNLNHDAMYWYRQDPGQGLRLIYYSQIVNDFQKGDIAEGYSVSREKKESFPLTVTSAQKNPTAFYLCASSIVGQGQETQYFGPGTRLLVL.

This clone was recorded a few times. V usage is TRBV9 and J usage is TRBJ1-6; D gene unclear. Trimming left V 0 bases short and J 9 bases short, with 7 bases between. The CDR3 sequence is 13 residues long. Germline-derived CDR1 and CDR2 are SGDLS and YYNGEE. The CDR3 loop reads CASSVVGSSPLHF. The CDR3 DNA reads TGTGCCAGCAGCGTAGTTGGGAGTTCACCCCTCCACTTT.

CDR3 DNA sequence: TGTGCCAGCAAGTCAGGGTCCACATCAGGGAACACCATATATTTT. Protein sequence: CASKSGSTSGNTIYF. The chain has TRBV27 and TRBJ1-3; maybe TRBD1 (5 bases). This CDR3 region has 15 residues. V was cut by 7 bases and J by 7 bases, with 20 bases left in between. Germline V lookup: CDR1 MNHEY, CDR2 SMNVEV (reference sequence).

The V gene is TRBV24-1, the J gene TRBJ1-2, with TRBD1 matching 7 bases. Germline CDR1 is KGHDR and CDR2 is SFDVKD. With V trimmed by 2 bases and J by 3 bases, 2 bases remained unmatched. The length of the CDR3 is 14 residues. This CDR3 is CATSDWGTDYGYTF. The CDR3 nucleotides read TGTGCCACCAGTGATTGGGGGACAGACTATGGCTACACCTTC.

This chain connects TRBV7-9 to TRBJ1-1; D remains unclear. CDR3 length: 12 residues. CDR1 and CDR2 from the germline V gene are SEHNR and FQNEAQ (reference sequence). Trimming stripped 1 base from V and 11 bases from J, with 11 bases between. This CDR3 is CASSLDRVTAFF. CDR3 nucleotides: TGTGCCAGCAGCTTAGACCGGGTGACCGCTTTCTTT.

The genes are TRBV24-1 and TRBJ2-1; 11 nucleotides match TRBD2. The V and J ends lost 7 bases and 5 bases, in that order; junction bases with no gene match: 3. Germline values: CDR1 KGHDR, CDR2 SFDVKD. This CDR3 comprises 14 residues. Here the CDR3 DNA reads TGTGCCACCAGCGGACTAGCGGGCCACAATGAGCAGTTCTTC. This encodes CATSGLAGHNEQFF.

The genes are TRBV29-1 and TRBJ2-7; D might be TRBD1 or TRBD2, each matching 5 bases. Germline V lookup: CDR1 SQVTM, CDR2 ANQGSEA. Deletions cut 1 base from V and 7 bases from J, with 20 bases between. The CDR3 totals 15 residues. The CDR3 coding sequence is TGCAGCGTTGAAGTGGGGGTCGGCGAAAGGGGAGAGCAGTACTTC. It codes for CSVEVGVGERGEQYF.

This clone was detected once. V gene TRBV11-2 combines with J gene TRBJ1-3; D remains ambiguous. CDR1 is SGHAT, CDR2 FQNNGV, per germline. Trimming left V 2 bases short and J 0 bases short, with 14 bases between. The CDR3 is made up of 17 amino acids. The CDR3: CASSLRSGVRSGNTIYF. The CDR3 region has the DNA TGTGCCAGCAGCTTAAGGTCCGGTGTCCGCTCTGGAAACACCATATATTTT.

The V and J genes are TRBV4-2 and TRBJ2-2; 8 bases fit TRBD1. The CDR3 has 15 residues. Looked up from germline, CDR1 is LGHNA and CDR2 is YNFKEQ. The trim removed 1 base at V and 3 bases at J, leaving 1 base unmatched. For the CDR3, the DNA is TGTGCCAGCAGCCAAGTGGGACAGGACACCGGGGAGCTGTTTTTT. As protein: CASSQVGQDTGELFF.

The chain couples TRBV12-5 to TRBJ2-5; D remains unclear. Germline CDR1 LGHNT, CDR2 FRNRAP. The CDR3 has 13 amino acids. V was cut by 1 base and J by 7 bases, with 10 bases left in between. CDR3 sequence reads: CASGLGQLGTQYF. For the CDR3, the DNA is TGTGCTAGTGGTTTGGGGCAACTTGGGACCCAGTACTTC.

The sample holds one count of this clone. CDR3 sequence reads: CASSQDRSLHF. CDR3 DNA: TGTGCCAGCAGCCAAGATCGATCTCTTCACTTT. The chain recombines TRBV14 with TRBJ1-6; D unresolved. Per germline, CDR1 SGHDN and CDR2 FVKESK. V was clipped by 0 bases and J by 19 bases, with 10 bases between them. The CDR3 sequence is 11 residues long.

The rearrangement uses TRBV3-1 (or the pseudogene TRBV3-2) and TRBJ1-5; a possible D gene is TRBD1 (5 bases). Germline V gene data show CDR1 as LGHDT and CDR2 as YNNKEL (reference sequence). Trimming shortened V by 3 bases and J by 11 bases, and 17 bases separated the two germline ends. CDR3 length equals 14 residues. CDR3: CASSHEGSPSAQHF. The CDR3 nucleotides read TGTGCCAGCAGCCATGAGGGGAGCCCTTCGGCCCAGCATTTT.

With respect to this clone: Since the CDR3 does not end with the conserved phenylalanine or tryptophan, this likely comes from a read error. No DNA is shown, since the ends of the CDR3 on it are uncertain; the CDR3 is the one TCRdb lists. This chain links TRBV18 with TRBJ1-3; the table calls TRBD1, which could not be checked here. The CDR3 is 12 amino acids in total, end residues counted. From germline, CDR1 is KGHSH and CDR2 LQKENI. CDR3 sequence reads: CASSPGQGQRLG.

The chain joins TRBV7-8 to TRBJ2-3; D unclear. Germline V gives CDR1 SGHVS, CDR2 FQNEAQ. Trimming left V 4 bases short and J 2 bases short, with 13 bases between. The CDR3 is made up of 15 amino acids. CDR3 sequence (DNA): TGTGCCAGCAGCTCACACCCGCTGGACACAGATACGCAGTATTTT. Its translation: CASSSHPLDTDTQYF.

The chain links TRBV10-3 to TRBJ2-1; 16 positions agree with TRBD2. V was clipped by 0 bases and J by 5 bases; unmatched bases: 10. The length of the CDR3 is 20 residues. Per germline, CDR1 ENHRY and CDR2 SYGVKD. The DNA for the CDR3 is TGTGCCATCAGTGAGTCCCAACCGGGACTAGCGGGGGGGCCGGACAATGAGCAGTTCTTC. Amino acids: CAISESQPGLAGGPDNEQFF.

The CDR3 is CASSSTQGPFFF. CDR3 coding DNA: TGTGCCAGCAGCTCCACACAGGGACCGTTTTTTTTT. The chain employs TRBV7-9 and TRBJ1-4; D is possibly TRBD1 (6 bases). The CDR3 covers 12 residues. The germline V gene encodes CDR1 SEHNR and CDR2 FQNEAQ (reference sequence). V dropped 4 bases and J dropped 17 bases, with 17 bases sitting between them.

The chain carries TRBV7-9 and TRBJ2-3; no definite D call. Germline V gene lookup returns CDR1 SEHNR and CDR2 FQNEAQ (reference sequence). V was cut by 4 bases and J by 2 bases, with 1 base left in between. This CDR3 is built from 11 residues. CDR3 sequence reads: CASSYTDTQYF. Written as DNA, the CDR3 is TGTGCCAGCAGCTACACAGATACGCAGTATTTT. Full variable domain (outside the CDR3, taken from reference TRBV7-9 and TRBJ2-3): DTGVSQNPRHKITKRGQNVTFRCDPISEHNRLYWYRQTLGQGPEFLTYFQNEAQLEKSRLLSDRFSAERPKGSFSTLEIQRTEQGDSAMYLCASSYTDTQYFGPGTRLTVL.

This chain links TRBV28 with TRBJ1-2; maybe TRBD1 (5 bases). Germline V gene sequence: CDR1 MDHEN, CDR2 SYDVKM. The CDR3 runs to 13 residues. The ends were cut back, 6 bases at V and 4 bases at J, with 12 bases in the middle. CDR3 in amino acids: CASRTGTSYGYTF. The CDR3 coding sequence is TGTGCCAGCAGGACCGGGACGTCCTATGGCTACACCTTC.

The rearrangement joins TRBV5-4 to TRBJ2-1, with TRBD2 matching 8 bases. The junction had 7 bases not matched to a gene; V was cut back by 4 bases and J by 7 bases. This CDR3 comprises 14 residues. The V gene's germline CDR1 is SGHNT and CDR2 YYREEE (reference sequence). The CDR3 coding sequence is TGTGCCAGCAGCCCCGGGGGGGGGTGGAATGAGCAGTTCTTC. Protein sequence: CASSPGGGWNEQFF.

The chain is built from TRBV19 and TRBJ2-3, with 10 bases identical to TRBD2. The germline CDR1 and CDR2 sequences are LNHDA and SQIVND (reference sequence). This CDR3 has 17 amino acids. The V gene end was trimmed by 3 bases and the J gene end by 0 bases; junction bases not matched to a gene: 6. This chain's CDR3 is CASSISSGGLSTDTQYF. The DNA of the CDR3 is TGTGCCAGTAGTATCTCTAGCGGGGGCCTTAGCACAGATACGCAGTATTTT.

This clone was recorded once. The V and J genes are TRBV6-6 and TRBJ2-2; 9 bases are a match to TRBD2. Germline assignment: CDR1 MNHNY and CDR2 SVGAGI (reference sequence). The CDR3 spans 15 residues. The V gene end was trimmed by 4 bases and the J gene end by 1 base; junction bases not matched to a gene: 1. The CDR3 spells CASSLLAGNTGELFF. The DNA of the CDR3 is TGTGCCAGCAGTTTACTAGCGGGGAACACCGGGGAGCTGTTTTTT.

The CDR3 loop reads CAGDPQGFNSPLHF. CDR3 nucleotides: TGTGCCGGAGATCCACAGGGATTCAATTCACCCCTCCACTTT. The V gene is TRBV30, the J gene TRBJ1-6; perhaps TRBD1 as D (6 bases). V was clipped by 8 bases and J by 7 bases, with 18 bases between them. Germline V gene sequence: CDR1 GTSNPN, CDR2 SVGIG (reference sequence). The CDR3 runs to 14 residues.

This chain joins TRBV2 and TRBJ2-3; D might be TRBD2 (6 bases). V shed 6 bases and J shed 3 bases, with 7 bases lying between them. This CDR3 spans 12 amino acids. Germline CDR1 is SNHLY and CDR2 is FYNNEI. The chain's CDR3 is CASSSGTDTQYF. The CDR3, as DNA: TGTGCCAGCAGCAGCGGGACAGATACGCAGTATTTT.

Written as DNA, the CDR3 is TGTGCCACCCGGGACAGATGGTTCTCTGGGGCCAACGTCCTGACTTTC. As protein: CATRDRWFSGANVLTF. The rearrangement joins TRBV5-4 to TRBJ2-6; TRBD1 matches 7 bases. The CDR3 has 16 amino acids. V lost 9 bases and J lost 0; bases outside the gene matches: 9. In germline, CDR1 is SGHNT, CDR2 YYREEE (reference sequence). Full variable domain (outside the CDR3, taken from reference TRBV5-4 and TRBJ2-6): ETGVTQSPTHLIKTRGQQVTLRCSSQSGHNTVSWYQQALGQGPQFIFQYYREEENGRGNFPPRFSGLQFPNYSSELNVNALELDDSALYLCATRDRWFSGANVLTFGAGSRLTVL.